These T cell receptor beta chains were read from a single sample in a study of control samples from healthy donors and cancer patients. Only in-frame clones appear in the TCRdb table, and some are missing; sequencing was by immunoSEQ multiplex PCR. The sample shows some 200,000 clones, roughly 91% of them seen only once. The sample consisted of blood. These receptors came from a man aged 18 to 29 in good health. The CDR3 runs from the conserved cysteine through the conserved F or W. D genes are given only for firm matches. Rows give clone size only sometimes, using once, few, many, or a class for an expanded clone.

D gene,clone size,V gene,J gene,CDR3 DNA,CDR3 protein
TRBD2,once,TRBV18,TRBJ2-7,TGTGCCAGCTCACCGACTAGCGGGGGGCCCCCGGGGAGCGAGCAGTACTTC,CASSPTSGGPPGSEQYF
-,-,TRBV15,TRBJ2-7,TGTGCCACCAGCAGAGTTTTTATGGGGGAGCAGTACTTC,CATSRVFMGEQYF
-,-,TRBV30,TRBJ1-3,TGTGCCTGGACGAAGGACGTATACACCATATATTTT,CAWTKDVYTIYF
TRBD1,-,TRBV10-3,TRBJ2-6,TGTGCCATCAGTGATTTAAGGGACAGGGCTAACTCTGGGGCCAACGTCCTGACTTTC,CAISDLRDRANSGANVLTF
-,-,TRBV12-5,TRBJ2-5,TGTGCTAGTGGTTTGGTACGGAGAGAGACCCAGTACTTC,CASGLVRRETQYF
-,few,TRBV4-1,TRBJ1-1,TGCGCCAGCACCATAGGGGGGGTGAACACTGAAGCTTTCTTT,CASTIGGVNTEAFF
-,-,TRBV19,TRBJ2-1,TGTGCCAGTAGACATTCAATTATCCAGTCCTACAATGAGCAGTTCTTC,CASRHSIIQSYNEQFF
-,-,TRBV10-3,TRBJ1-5,TGTGCCATCAGTGTAGGGAATCAGCCCCAGCATTTT,CAISVGNQPQHF
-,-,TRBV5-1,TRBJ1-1,TGCGCCAGCCGCGGGGGAGGGTTAGCTGAAGCTTTCTTT,CASRGGGLAEAFF
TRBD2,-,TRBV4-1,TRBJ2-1,TGCGCCAGCAGCCAAAGTATCGAGCGGGGGGTGAATGAGCAGTTCTTC,CASSQSIERGVNEQFF
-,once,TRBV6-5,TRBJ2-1,TGTGCCAGCACCCCAGGGGAGTGGTCCTACAATGAGCAGTTCTTC,CASTPGEWSYNEQFF
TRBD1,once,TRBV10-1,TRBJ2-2,TGCGCCAGCAGTCCAGGGGGCGGTGAAGCCGGGGAGCTGTTTTTT,CASSPGGGEAGELFF
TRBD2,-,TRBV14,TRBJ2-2,TGTGCCAGCAGCCCCGGATGGGGGGGTACCGGGGAGCTGTTTTTT,CASSPGWGGTGELFF
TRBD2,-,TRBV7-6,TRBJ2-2,TGTGCCAGCAGCTTAGGTCTAGCGGGGACCGGGGAGCTGTTTTTT,CASSLGLAGTGELFF
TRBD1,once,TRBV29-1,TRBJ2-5,TGCAGCGTTATCCAAGGGGGACAGCGCGGGGAGACCCAGTACTTC,CSVIQGGQRGETQYF
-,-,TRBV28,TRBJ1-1,TGTGCCAGCAGTTTGGGGGGGGCAGTCACTGAAGCTTTCTTT,CASSLGGAVTEAFF
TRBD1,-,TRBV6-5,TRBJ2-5,TGTGCCAGCAGTTGGGGACAGCAAGAGACCCAGTACTTC,CASSWGQQETQYF
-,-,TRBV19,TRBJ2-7,TGTGCCAGTAGTATAGGATGGGGGGAACCCTACGAGCAGTACTTC,CASSIGWGEPYEQYF
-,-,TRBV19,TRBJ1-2,TGTGCCAGTACCAGGTTGGGCTATGGCTACACCTTC,CASTRLGYGYTF
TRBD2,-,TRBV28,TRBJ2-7,TGTGCCAGCAGTTTCTCCCCCGGGGACTACTCCTACGAGCAGTACTTC,CASSFSPGDYSYEQYF
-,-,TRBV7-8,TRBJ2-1,TGTGCCAGCAGCTTAGAACCCGGTCGGGGGTATGAACAGTTCTTC,CASSLEPGRGYEQFF
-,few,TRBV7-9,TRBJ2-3,TGTGCCAGCAGCTTATTAATGGGGGGCACAGATACGCAGTATTTT,CASSLLMGGTDTQYF
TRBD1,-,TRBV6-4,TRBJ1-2,TGTGCCAGCAGTGACTCTAGACAGGGAATTAACTATGGCTACACCTTC,CASSDSRQGINYGYTF
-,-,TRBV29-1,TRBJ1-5,TGCAGCGTTGCGGGGGCGAGTGGTAGCAATCAGCCCCAGCATTTT,CSVAGASGSNQPQHF
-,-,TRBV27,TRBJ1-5,TGTGCCAGCAGATCAGAATATAGCAATCAGCCCCAGCATTTT,CASRSEYSNQPQHF